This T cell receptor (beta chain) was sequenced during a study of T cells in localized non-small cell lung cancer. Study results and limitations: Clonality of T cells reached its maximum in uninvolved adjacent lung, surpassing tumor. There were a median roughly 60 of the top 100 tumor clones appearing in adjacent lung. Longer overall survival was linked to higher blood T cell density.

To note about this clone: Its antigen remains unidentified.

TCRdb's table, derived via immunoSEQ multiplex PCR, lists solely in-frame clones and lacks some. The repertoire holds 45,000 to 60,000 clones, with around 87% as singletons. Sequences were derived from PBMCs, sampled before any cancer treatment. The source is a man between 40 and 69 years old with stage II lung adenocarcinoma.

The CDR3 DNA is TGTGCCAGCTCAAGGGACGGCGTCGGATATAGCAATCAGCCCCAGCATTTT. It translates to CASSRDGVGYSNQPQHF. V and J are TRBV18 and TRBJ1-5; tentative D call: TRBD1 (5 bases). Trimming removed 5 bases from V and 0 bases from J, with 17 bases in between. CDR1 is KGHSH and CDR2 is LQKENI in the germline V gene. This CDR3 region has 17 residues.